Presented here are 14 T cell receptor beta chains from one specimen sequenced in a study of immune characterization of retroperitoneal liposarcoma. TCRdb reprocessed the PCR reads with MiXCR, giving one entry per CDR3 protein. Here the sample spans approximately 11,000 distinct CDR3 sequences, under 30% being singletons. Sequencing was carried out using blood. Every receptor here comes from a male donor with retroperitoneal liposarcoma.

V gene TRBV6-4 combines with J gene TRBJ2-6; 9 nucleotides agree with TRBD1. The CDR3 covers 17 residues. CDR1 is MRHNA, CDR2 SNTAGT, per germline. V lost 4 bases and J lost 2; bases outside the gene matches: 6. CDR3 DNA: TGTGCCAGCAGTGCCACCGGGACAGGGACTGGGGCCAACGTCCTGACTTTC. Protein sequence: CASSATGTGTGANVLTF.

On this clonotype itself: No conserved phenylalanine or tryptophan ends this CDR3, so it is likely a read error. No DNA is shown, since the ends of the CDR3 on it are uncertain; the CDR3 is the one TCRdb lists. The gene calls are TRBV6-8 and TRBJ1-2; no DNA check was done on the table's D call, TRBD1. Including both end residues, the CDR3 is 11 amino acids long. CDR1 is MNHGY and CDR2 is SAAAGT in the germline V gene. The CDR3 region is CASSGGYGYTL.

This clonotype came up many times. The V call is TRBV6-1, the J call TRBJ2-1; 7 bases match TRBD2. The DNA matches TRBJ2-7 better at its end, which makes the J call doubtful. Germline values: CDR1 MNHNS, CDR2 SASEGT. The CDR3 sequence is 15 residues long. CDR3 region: CASSEGRGTYYEQYF. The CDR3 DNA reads TGTGCCAGCAGTGAGGGGCGGGGGACCTACTACGAGCAGTACTTC.

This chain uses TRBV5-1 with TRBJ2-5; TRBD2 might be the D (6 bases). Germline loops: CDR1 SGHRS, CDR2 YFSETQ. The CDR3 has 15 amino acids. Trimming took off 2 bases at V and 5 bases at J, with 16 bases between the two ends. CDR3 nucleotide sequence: TGCGCCAGCAGCTTAAGAACGGGGGATTATGAGACCCAGTACTTC. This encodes CASSLRTGDYETQYF.

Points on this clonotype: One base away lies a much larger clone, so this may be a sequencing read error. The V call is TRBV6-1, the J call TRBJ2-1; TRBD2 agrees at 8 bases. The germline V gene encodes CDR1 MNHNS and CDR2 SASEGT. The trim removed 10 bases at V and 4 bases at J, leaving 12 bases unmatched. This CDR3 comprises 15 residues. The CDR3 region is CANTLERGFYNEQFF. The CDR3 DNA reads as TGTGCCAACACCCTGGAGCGGGGGTTTTACAATGAGCAGTTCTTC.

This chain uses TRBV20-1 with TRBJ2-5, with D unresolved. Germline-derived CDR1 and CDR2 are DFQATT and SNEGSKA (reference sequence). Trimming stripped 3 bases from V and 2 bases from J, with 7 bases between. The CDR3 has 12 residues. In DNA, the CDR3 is TGCAGTGCTAGCGGAATACAAGAGACCCAGTACTTC. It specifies CSASGIQETQYF.

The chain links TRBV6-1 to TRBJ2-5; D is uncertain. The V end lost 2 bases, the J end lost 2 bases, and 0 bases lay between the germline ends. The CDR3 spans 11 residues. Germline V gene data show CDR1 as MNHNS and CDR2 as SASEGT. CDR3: CASSEQETQYF. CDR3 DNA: TGTGCCAGCAGTGAACAAGAGACCCAGTACTTC.

CDR3 nucleotide sequence: TGTGCCAGCCCGGGGTGTCGGGGTCCATACTACGAGCAGTACGTC. Protein sequence: CASPGCRGPYYEQYV. The genes are TRBV27 and TRBJ2-1; D perhaps matches TRBD2 (5 bases). The end of the DNA aligns better with TRBJ2-7, so the J call may be wrong. Looked up from germline, CDR1 is MNHEY and CDR2 is SMNVEV (reference sequence). CDR3 length: 15 amino acids.

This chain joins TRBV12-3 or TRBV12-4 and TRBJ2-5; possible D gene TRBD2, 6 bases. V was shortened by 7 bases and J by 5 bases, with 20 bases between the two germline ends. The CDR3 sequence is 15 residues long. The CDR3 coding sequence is TGTGCCAGCACCCTATGGGTGGCGGGGCCTGAGACCCAGTACTTC. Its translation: CASTLWVAGPETQYF.

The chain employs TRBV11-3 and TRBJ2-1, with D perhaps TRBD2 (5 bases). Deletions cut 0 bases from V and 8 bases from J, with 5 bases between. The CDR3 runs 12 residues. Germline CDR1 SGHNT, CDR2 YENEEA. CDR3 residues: CASSLDGDEQFF. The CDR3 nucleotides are TGTGCCAGCAGCTTAGACGGGGATGAGCAGTTCTTC. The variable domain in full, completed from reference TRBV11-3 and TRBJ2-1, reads EAGVVQSPRYKIIEKKQPVAFWCNPISGHNTLYWYLQNLGQGPELLIRYENEEAVDDSQLPKDRFSAERLKGVDSTLKIQPAELGDSAVYLCASSLDGDEQFFGPGTRLTVL.

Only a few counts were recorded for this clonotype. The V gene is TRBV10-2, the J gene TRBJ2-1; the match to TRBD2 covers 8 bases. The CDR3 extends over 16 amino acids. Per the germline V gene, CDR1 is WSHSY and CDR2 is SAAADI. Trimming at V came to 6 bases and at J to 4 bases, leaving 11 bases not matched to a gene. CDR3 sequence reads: CASRDRGGAIYNEQFF. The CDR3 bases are TGCGCCAGCAGGGACCGGGGGGGGGCAATATACAATGAGCAGTTCTTC.

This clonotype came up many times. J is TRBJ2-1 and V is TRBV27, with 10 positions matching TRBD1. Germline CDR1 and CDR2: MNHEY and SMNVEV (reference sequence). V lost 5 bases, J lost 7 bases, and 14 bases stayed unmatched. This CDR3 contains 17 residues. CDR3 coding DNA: TGTGCCAGCAGTCCTCTCCCGGGACAGGGGAAGTGGAATGAGCAGTTCTTC. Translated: CASSPLPGQGKWNEQFF.

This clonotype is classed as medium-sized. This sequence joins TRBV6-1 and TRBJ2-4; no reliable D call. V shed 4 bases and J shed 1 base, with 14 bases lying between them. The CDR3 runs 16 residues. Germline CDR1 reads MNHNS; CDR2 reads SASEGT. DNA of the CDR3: TGTGCCAGCAGTGCCCCAATGGGTGCGGCCAAAAACATTCAGTACTTC. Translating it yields CASSAPMGAAKNIQYF.

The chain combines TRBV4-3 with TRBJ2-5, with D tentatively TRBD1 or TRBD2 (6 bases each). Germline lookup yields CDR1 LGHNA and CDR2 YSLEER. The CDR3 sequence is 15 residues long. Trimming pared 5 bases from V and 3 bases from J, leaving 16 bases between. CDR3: CASSIGGQLKETQYF. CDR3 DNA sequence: TGCGCCAGCAGCATTGGGGGGCAACTAAAAGAGACCCAGTACTTC.